This T cell receptor (beta chain) was documented in a study of vaccination effects on CD4 cells after COVID-19. At the level of the study: Of the BNT162b2 and mRNA-1273 vaccines, participants received two doses of one or the other. Findings and limits, study-wide: The authors studied few convalescent patients and collected no early post-infection timepoints. Substantial clonal contraction characterized both infection- and vaccine-induced clones late after vaccination.

A word on this clone: What it binds is unknown.

At the end of 10 days of culture, CD4+ T cells were isolated. Sequenced by immunoSEQ multiplex PCR; TCRdb stores in-frame clones only, minus some. There are 45,000 to 50,000 clones in the sample; 50% to 70% occur only once, and about 5% lies in the top ten. The CDR3 totals 11 residues. V gave up 8 bases and J gave up 4 bases, with 9 bases separating them. The sample in question was CD4+ T cells from PBMCs cultured without peptide, obtained before COVID-19 vaccination. The gene calls are TRBV12-3 or TRBV12-4 and TRBJ2-7; D call uncertain. This clonotype originated in a human donor who received a COVID-19 vaccine. The CDR3 region has the DNA TGTGCCAGCCGTCTGGGGTACGAGCAGTACTTC. Protein sequence: CASRLGYEQYF.